A single sample is the source of the 4 T cell receptor beta chains below, sequenced in a study of T cell responses to AZD1222 COVID-19 vaccine. This table comes from immunoSEQ multiplex PCR, and its TCRdb copy is limited to in-frame clones, with some not included. The data show some 130,000 clones, over 85% seen once. The material sequenced was peripheral blood, taken 28 days after the second AZD1222 dose. These receptors were obtained from an adult who received the AZD1222 COVID-19 vaccine.

This clone was seen a single time. The chain links TRBV19 to TRBJ2-1, with a tentative D call TRBD2 (5 bases). The CDR3 loop spans 14 amino acids. The V end lost 5 bases, the J end lost 8 bases, and 16 bases lay between the germline ends. CDR1 LNHDA and CDR2 SQIVND come from the germline V gene (reference sequence). The DNA of the CDR3 is TGTGCCAGTAGTCCCCACCCTCGGGATGATGAGCAGTTCTTC. Its translation: CASSPHPRDDEQFF. The full variable domain, its missing parts supplied by reference TRBV19 and TRBJ2-1, is DGGITQSPKYLFRKEGQNVTLSCEQNLNHDAMYWYRQDPGQGLRLIYYSQIVNDFQKGDIAEGYSVSREKKESFPLTVTSAQKNPTAFYLCASSPHPRDDEQFFGPGTRLTVL.

The chain joins TRBV6-4 to TRBJ1-1; D is uncertain. Germline V gene data show CDR1 as MRHNA and CDR2 as SNTAGT. V was trimmed by 7 bases and J by 9 bases, leaving 6 bases between them. CDR3 length: 9 amino acids. CDR3 bases: TGTGCCAGCATTGGGAAAGCTTTCTTT. Its translation: CASIGKAFF.

The chain couples TRBV3-1 (or the pseudogene TRBV3-2) to TRBJ1-3; a weak D match, TRBD1 (6 bases). Germline V gene data show CDR1 as LGHDT and CDR2 as YNNKEL (reference sequence). Trimming took 7 bases from V and 2 from J, leaving 15 bases between them. The CDR3 is made up of 15 amino acids. The CDR3 DNA reads as TGTGCCAGCAAAAAGGGCGGGGGGCCTGGAAACACCATATATTTT. It translates to CASKKGGGPGNTIYF.

This clone has only one observation. This chain joins TRBV2 and TRBJ1-3, with TRBD1 matching 10 bases. Germline V gene sequence: CDR1 SNHLY, CDR2 FYNNEI. The CDR3 sequence is 16 residues long. Trimming removed 7 bases from V and 0 bases from J; junction bases left unmatched: 6. The CDR3 coding sequence is TGTGCCAGCACGGGACAGGGGTTCCACTCTGGAAACACCATATATTTT. It yields the protein CASTGQGFHSGNTIYF.